The next 14 T cell receptor beta chains were all read from a single sample in a study of OX40 agonist ivuxolimab in advanced cancers. Profiling relied on immunoSEQ multiplex PCR, and the TCRdb table lists in-frame clones only, not all of them. This table has under 100,000 clones, approximately 84% appearing once. The sample consisted of CD4+ or CD8+ T cells sorted from blood, taken in a trial of the OX40 agonist ivuxolimab. The receptor set was obtained from an adult with an advanced solid tumor such as melanoma, head and neck, liver or kidney cancer.

The rearrangement links TRBV5-4 to TRBJ2-1; D not resolved. Germline V lookup: CDR1 SGHNT, CDR2 YYREEE (reference sequence). This CDR3 has 11 amino acids. V shed 1 base and J shed 8 bases, with 4 bases lying between them. The CDR3 nucleotides read TGTGCCAGCAGCTTGATGGATGAGCAGTTCTTC. It encodes CASSLMDEQFF.

The chain employs TRBV19 and TRBJ1-2, with TRBD1 matching 9 bases. CDR3 length: 17 amino acids. V lost 2 bases and J lost 4; bases outside the gene matches: 11. Germline V gene lookup returns CDR1 LNHDA and CDR2 SQIVND (reference sequence). CDR3 residues: CASSITTADRGLYGYTF. CDR3 DNA: TGTGCCAGTAGTATAACCACGGCGGACAGGGGTCTCTATGGCTACACCTTC.

The chain links TRBV18 to TRBJ1-1; D is ambiguous. The germline V gene has CDR1 KGHSH and CDR2 LQKENI. CDR3 length equals 13 residues. The ends were cut back, 0 bases at V and 1 base at J, with 3 bases in the middle. The CDR3 spells CASSPPTNTEAFF. In DNA, the CDR3 is TGTGCCAGCTCACCACCGACGAACACTGAAGCTTTCTTT.

The genes are TRBV11-1 and TRBJ2-7; 9 bases are a match to TRBD1. This CDR3 spans 15 amino acids. J lost 2 bases, V lost 2 bases, and 4 bases had no gene match. Per germline, CDR1 SGHAT and CDR2 FQDESV (reference sequence). CDR3: CASSLTDRGTYEQYF. The CDR3 region has the DNA TGTGCCAGCAGCTTAACGGACAGGGGTACCTACGAGCAGTACTTC.

The chain couples TRBV9 to TRBJ1-5; perhaps TRBD1 as D (6 bases). The germline gives CDR1 SGDLS, CDR2 YYNGEE. Trimming stripped 0 bases from V and 0 bases from J, with 16 bases between. The CDR3 is made up of 18 amino acids. CDR3 DNA: TGTGCCAGCAGCGTAGCGGGGGGCTCACAGGGTAGCAATCAGCCCCAGCATTTT. Translated: CASSVAGGSQGSNQPQHF.

The chain links TRBV7-2 to TRBJ1-6; 9 positions agree with TRBD1. V lost 1 base, J lost 6 bases, and 4 bases stayed unmatched. The germline gives CDR1 SGHTA, CDR2 FQGNSA. The CDR3 extends over 16 amino acids. Here the CDR3 DNA reads TGTGCCAGCAGCTTAGTCAGACAGGGGGGTAATTCACCCCTCCACTTT. It codes for CASSLVRQGGNSPLHF.

DNA for the CDR3: TGTGCCAGTGGGTCAGGTCGACAGGGGGGAAAGACCCAGTACTTC. The encoded protein is CASGSGRQGGKTQYF. The rearrangement uses TRBV7-9 and TRBJ2-5; the match to TRBD1 covers 9 bases. The length of the CDR3 is 15 residues. V lost 9 bases and J lost 6; bases outside the gene matches: 14. CDR1 and CDR2 from the germline V gene are SEHNR and FQNEAQ (reference sequence).

This chain links TRBV28 with TRBJ1-5; D is possibly TRBD1 (6 bases). The CDR3 length is 15 residues. Germline V gene sequence: CDR1 MDHEN, CDR2 SYDVKM. The ends were cut back, 7 bases at V and 0 bases at J, with 13 bases in the middle. CDR3 nucleotides: TGTGCCAGCACCCTTACAGGGTATAGCAATCAGCCCCAGCATTTT. This translates into CASTLTGYSNQPQHF.

The rearrangement links TRBV6-1 to TRBJ1-2, with D hard to call. The CDR3 runs 17 residues. The V gene's germline CDR1 is MNHNS and CDR2 SASEGT. V lost 1 base, J lost 0 bases, and 15 bases lay in between. The CDR3 nucleotides read TGTGCCAGCAGTGAAGTAGGAGGGCGGGCTTCTAACTATGGCTACACCTTC. It yields the protein CASSEVGGRASNYGYTF.

The V gene is TRBV6-5, the J gene TRBJ1-2, with a tentative D call TRBD1 (6 bases). V was trimmed by 4 bases and J by 8 bases, leaving 17 bases between them. The germline V gene has CDR1 MNHEY and CDR2 SVGAGI. CDR3 size: 14 residues. The CDR3 spells CASSFGGPGSGYTF. CDR3 nucleotide sequence: TGTGCCAGCAGTTTTGGGGGGCCGGGTTCGGGCTACACCTTC.

A remark on this clone: This CDR3 is also generated by other DNA sequences in the sample. V usage is TRBV7-9 and J usage is TRBJ2-1, with 10 nucleotides matching TRBD2. The CDR3 runs to 18 residues. CDR1 is SEHNR and CDR2 is FQNEAQ in the germline V gene (reference sequence). V shed 2 bases, J shed 1 base, and the junction held 8 bases outside the gene matches. The CDR3 DNA reads TGTGCCAGCAGCTTAAAGGGTAGCGGGAGGAGTTCCTACAATGAGCAGTTCTTC. It translates to CASSLKGSGRSSYNEQFF.

The chain recombines TRBV18 with TRBJ1-1, with D possibly being TRBD1 (5 bases). V was clipped by 3 bases and J by 1 base, with 12 bases between them. CDR1 and CDR2 (germline): KGHSH, LQKENI. This CDR3 is built from 15 residues. The CDR3 reads CASSPNGGENTEAFF. The CDR3 DNA reads TGTGCCAGCTCACCTAATGGGGGGGAGAACACTGAAGCTTTCTTT.

This clone was detected once. The rearrangement joins TRBV28 to TRBJ2-7; perhaps D is TRBD1 or TRBD2 (5 bases each). CDR3 size: 15 residues. With 4 bases removed from V and 0 bases from J, the gap between germline ends came to 13 bases. Germline V gene data show CDR1 as MDHEN and CDR2 as SYDVKM. The CDR3 protein is CASSSLGVASYEQYF. DNA for the CDR3: TGTGCCAGCAGTTCTCTGGGGGTGGCCTCCTACGAGCAGTACTTC.

This chain links TRBV13 with TRBJ2-7; D is uncertain. In germline, CDR1 is PRHDT, CDR2 FYEKMQ (reference sequence). V was clipped by 3 bases and J by 7 bases, with 13 bases between them. The CDR3 covers 13 residues. The CDR3: CASSLDQLGEQYF. The DNA for the CDR3 is TGTGCCAGCAGCTTGGACCAACTCGGGGAGCAGTACTTC.